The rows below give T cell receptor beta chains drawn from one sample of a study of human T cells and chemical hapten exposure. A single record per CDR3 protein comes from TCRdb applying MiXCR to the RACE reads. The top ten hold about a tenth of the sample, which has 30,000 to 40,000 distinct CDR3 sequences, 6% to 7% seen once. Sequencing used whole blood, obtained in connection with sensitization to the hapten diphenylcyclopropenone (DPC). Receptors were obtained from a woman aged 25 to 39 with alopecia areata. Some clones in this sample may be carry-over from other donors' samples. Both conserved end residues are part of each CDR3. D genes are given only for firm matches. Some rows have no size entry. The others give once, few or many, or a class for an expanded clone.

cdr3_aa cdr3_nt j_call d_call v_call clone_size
CASSLELTGELFF TGTGCCAGCAGCTTAGAGCTGACCGGGGAGCTGTTTTTT TRBJ2-2 . TRBV7-2 many
CASSSQGASNQPQHF TGTGCCAGCAGTTCACAGGGGGCGAGTAATCAGCCCCAGCATTTT TRBJ1-5 TRBD1 TRBV6-2/TRBV6-3 .
CASSVAGSGYNSPLHF TGTGCCAGCAGCGTAGCAGGGAGTGGTTATAATTCACCCCTCCACTTT TRBJ1-6 . TRBV9 many
CASSYSSGLDNSPLHF TGTGCCAGCAGTTACTCCTCGGGGTTGGATAATTCACCCCTCCACTTT TRBJ1-6 . TRBV6-6 .
CSASLGDTQYF TGCAGTGCTAGTTTGGGGGATACGCAGTATTTT TRBJ2-3 . TRBV20-1 few
CASSPLLTGELFF TGTGCCAGCAGCCCCTTACTCACCGGGGAGCTGTTTTTT TRBJ2-2 . TRBV7-3 few
CASSDVGQRSYEQYF TGTGCCAGCAGTGACGTCGGACAGAGGTCCTACGAGCAGTACTTC TRBJ2-7 . TRBV2 few
CASSGGEGGPAKNIQYF TGTGCCAGCAGCGGAGGGGAGGGGGGGCCGGCCAAAAACATTCAGTACTTC TRBJ2-4 . TRBV4-2 few
CASSLFGLAGAGTDTQYF TGTGCCAGCAGTTTATTTGGCCTAGCGGGGGCCGGCACAGATACGCAGTATTTT TRBJ2-3 TRBD2 TRBV27 many
CASSQGGNGFYGYTF TGTGCCAGCAGTCAAGGAGGAAACGGGTTTTATGGCTACACCTTC TRBJ1-2 . TRBV27 many
CASSLNGQENQPQHF TGCGCCAGCAGCTTGAACGGACAGGAAAATCAGCCCCAGCATTTT TRBJ1-5 TRBD1 TRBV5-1 many
CASSLVWGDTQYF TGTGCCAGCAGCTTAGTATGGGGAGATACGCAGTATTTT TRBJ2-3 . TRBV11-3 medium-sized
CASTDPGRRNTEAFF TGTGCCAGTACCGATCCCGGGAGGAGGAACACTGAAGCTTTCTTT TRBJ1-1 . TRBV19 few
CASRYSGVETQYF TGTGCCAGCAGATACAGCGGGGTAGAGACCCAGTACTTC TRBJ2-5 TRBD2 TRBV28 many
CASSLDRHYSNQPQHF TGTGCCAGCAGTTTAGACAGACACTATAGCAATCAGCCCCAGCATTTT TRBJ1-5 . TRBV12-3/TRBV12-4 few
CASMTDRVVGYTF TGTGCCAGCATGACTGACAGGGTGGTTGGCTACACCTTC TRBJ1-2 TRBD1 TRBV12-3/TRBV12-4 few
CASSFGTREAFF TGTGCCAGCAGTTTTGGGACGAGGGAAGCTTTCTTT TRBJ1-1 . TRBV28 few
CASSQTLDYEQYF TGCGCCAGCAGCCAAACCTTGGACTACGAGCAGTACTTC TRBJ2-7 . TRBV4-3 few
CASSNRGELFF TGTGCCAGTAGTAATAGGGGGGAGCTGTTTTTT TRBJ2-2 . TRBV19 .
CASSVVWGDTQYF TGTGCCAGCAGTGTAGTATGGGGAGATACGCAGTATTTT TRBJ2-3 . TRBV28 many
CASSELAGGPETQYF TGTGCCAGCAGTGAACTAGCGGGGGGGCCAGAGACCCAGTACTTC TRBJ2-5 TRBD2 TRBV6-1 .
CASSSYSGGAYEQFF TGTGCCAGCAGCTCCTATAGCGGGGGGGCCTATGAGCAGTTCTTC TRBJ2-1 TRBD2 TRBV7-3 .
CASSRGGGASTDTQYF TGTGCCAGCAGCCGAGGCGGGGGGGCTTCGACAGATACGCAGTATTTT TRBJ2-3 TRBD2 TRBV7-2 few
CASTIGGWVTDTQYF TGTGCCAGCACCATTGGGGGATGGGTCACAGATACGCAGTATTTT TRBJ2-3 . TRBV6-1 many
CASSQQRGRGTEAFF TGCGCCAGCAGCCAACAACGGGGGAGGGGCACTGAAGCTTTCTTT TRBJ1-1 . TRBV4-3 many
CSATLDRAGQPQHF TGCAGTGCCACCTTGGACAGGGCGGGTCAGCCCCAGCATTTT TRBJ1-5 TRBD1 TRBV20-1 .
CASSFPDRGRMNTEAFF TGTGCCAGCAGTTTCCCAGACAGGGGTCGAATGAACACTGAAGCTTTCTTT TRBJ1-1 TRBD1 TRBV12-3/TRBV12-4 many
CATIVGGETQYF TGTGCTACTATCGTAGGGGGGGAGACCCAGTACTTC TRBJ2-5 . TRBV28 few
CASRIAGGTGELFF TGTGCCAGCAGAATAGCGGGGGGCACCGGGGAGCTGTTTTTT TRBJ2-2 TRBD2 TRBV27 medium-sized
CASSYVGGTADTQYF TGTGCCAGCAGTTACGTAGGCGGTACGGCAGATACGCAGTATTTT TRBJ2-3 . TRBV6-5 many
CASSSRGGFLETQYF TGTGCCAGCAGCTCGAGAGGGGGGTTTTTGGAGACCCAGTACTTC TRBJ2-5 . TRBV14 .
CASSLRGRGFDGEQYF TGCGCCAGCAGCTTGCGGGGCAGGGGTTTTGACGGCGAGCAGTACTTC TRBJ2-7 . TRBV5-1 many
CASSLAGTGRHEQYF TGTGCCAGCAGTCTAGCCGGGACAGGGCGCCACGAGCAGTACTTC TRBJ2-7 TRBD1 TRBV28 many
CASSLIGQGFHEQYF TGTGCCAGCAGCTTAATCGGACAGGGGTTTCACGAGCAGTACTTC TRBJ2-7 TRBD1 TRBV13 many
CASSDGWSGGNSYNEQFF TGCGCCAGCAGTGATGGGTGGAGCGGGGGTAACTCCTACAATGAGCAGTTCTTC TRBJ2-1 TRBD2 TRBV10-2 many
CAWSVQARGNTEAFF TGTGCCTGGAGTGTACAAGCCAGGGGGAATACTGAAGCTTTCTTT TRBJ1-1 TRBD1 TRBV30 many
CASSYSTSRGGFQPQHF TGTGCCAGCAGTTACTCGACTTCCAGGGGAGGGTTCCAGCCCCAGCATTTT TRBJ1-5 . TRBV6-2/TRBV6-3 .
CASSFGLTGINEKLFF TGTGCCAGCAGTTTTGGACTGACAGGGATAAATGAAAAACTGTTTTTT TRBJ1-4 TRBD1 TRBV12-3/TRBV12-4 many
CASSSPRGTDTQYF TGTGCCAGCAGTAGTCCGCGAGGGACAGATACGCAGTATTTT TRBJ2-3 . TRBV6-2/TRBV6-3 many
CASSWGSSYEQYF TGTGCCAGCAGCTGGGGGTCCTCCTACGAGCAGTACTTC TRBJ2-7 . TRBV7-8 few
CASSHLGGLAPLPLSGTQYF TGTGCCAGCAGCCACCTAGGGGGACTAGCGCCTCTCCCCCTCAGTGGTACGCAGTATTTT TRBJ2-3 TRBD2 TRBV7-3 .